This T cell receptor (beta chain) originates from a study of blood T cell repertoires in COVID-19. The wider study: T cells, B-cell-depleted T cells, or PBMCs supplied cDNA or gDNA.

A few counts support this clone. CDR1 is LNHDA and CDR2 is SQIVND in the germline V gene (reference sequence). The CDR3 sequence is 15 residues long. The V and J ends lost 7 bases and 4 bases respectively, with 19 bases between them. The table came from immunoSEQ multiplex PCR; TCRdb's copy has only in-frame clones and leaves some out. The sample lists about 52,000 clones, more than 85% occurring once. The sequence was collected from a human donor with active COVID-19. The donor label of this sample is uncertain. The rearrangement links TRBV19 to TRBJ1-2, with a weak D call TRBD1 (6 bases). Sequencing used peripheral blood. CDR3 protein: CASNTERQVPYGYTF. In DNA form, the CDR3 reads TGTGCCAGTAACACCGAGCGACAGGTGCCCTATGGCTACACCTTC.